These T cell receptor beta chains were read from a single sample in a study of T cells in Graves' hyperthyroidism and ophthalmopathy. One entry per CDR3 protein, called by TCRdb with MiXCR from the multiplex PCR reads. The sample has about 380,000 distinct CDR3 sequences, less than 20% seen once. The sequenced material came from blood. The receptor source for this set is a young man with Graves' ophthalmopathy. Each CDR3 is given with its conserved first and last residue. The D gene is left open where the match is weak. Rows give clone size only sometimes, using once, few, many, or a class for an expanded clone.

clone_size | j_call | v_call | d_call | cdr3_aa | cdr3_nt
- | TRBJ1-3 | TRBV4-1 | TRBD1 | CASSPQDRASGNTIYF | TGCGCCAGCAGCCCGCAGGACAGGGCTTCTGGAAACACCATATATTTT
- | TRBJ1-2 | TRBV4-1 | - | CASSQAVEARRGYTF | TGCGCCAGCAGCCAAGCGGTAGAGGCCCGGAGGGGCTACACCTTC
- | TRBJ1-2 | TRBV11-2 | TRBD1 | CASSRTGGAYYGYTF | TGTGCCAGCAGCAGGACAGGGGGCGCCTACTATGGCTACACCTTC
many | TRBJ1-2 | TRBV28 | TRBD1 | CASQEPTGKGGYTF | TGTGCTTCGCAGGAACCGACAGGGAAGGGTGGCTACACCTTC
few | TRBJ2-5 | TRBV18 | TRBD1 | CASSPLQGSYQETQYF | TGTGCCAGCTCACCACTACAGGGGTCGTACCAAGAGACCCAGTACTTC
many | TRBJ2-3 | TRBV29-1 | - | CSVEPGTDTQYF | TGCAGCGTTGAACCGGGCACAGATACGCAGTATTTT
few | TRBJ1-5 | TRBV15 | - | CATSRDLGGRNQPQHF | TGTGCCACCAGCAGAGATCTAGGGGGACGGAATCAGCCCCAGCATTTT
few | TRBJ1-5 | TRBV18 | TRBD1 | CASSAGTGGDGGQPQHF | TGTGCCAGCTCGGCCGGGACAGGGGGCGACGGCGGACAGCCCCAGCATTTT
many | TRBJ1-5 | TRBV5-1 | TRBD1 | CASSLLEGQINQPQHF | TGCGCCAGCAGCTTGTTGGAGGGACAGATCAATCAGCCCCAGCATTTT
- | TRBJ1-3 | TRBV19 | - | CASSILRGSGNTIYF | TGTGCCAGTAGTATTCTGCGGGGCTCTGGAAACACCATATATTTT
many | TRBJ2-7 | TRBV5-1 | TRBD1 | CASSFRTGLFPYEQYF | TGCGCCAGCAGCTTTCGGACAGGGCTGTTCCCCTACGAGCAGTACTTC
- | TRBJ2-5 | TRBV6-1 | TRBD1 | CASSETWTGVEKTQYF | TGTGCCAGCAGTGAAACATGGACAGGGGTCGAGAAGACCCAGTACTTC
many | TRBJ2-1 | TRBV6-1 | TRBD2 | CASSEVGRRGAGNEQFF | TGTGCCAGCAGTGAAGTGGGACGGCGGGGGGCGGGGAATGAGCAGTTCTTC
many | TRBJ2-3 | TRBV7-2 | TRBD2 | CASSLSGTSGGALDTQYF | TGTGCCAGCAGCTTAAGCGGGACTAGCGGGGGGGCCCTCGATACGCAGTATTTT
few | TRBJ1-2 | TRBV5-1 | - | CASSFRADLNYGYTF | TGCGCCAGCAGCTTTCGGGCAGACCTTAACTATGGCTACACCTTC
- | TRBJ2-5 | TRBV29-1 | TRBD1 | CSVPRDRGGETQYF | TGCAGCGTTCCGCGGGACAGGGGAGGAGAGACCCAGTACTTC
- | TRBJ1-2 | TRBV9 | - | CASSVARWGGGYTF | TGTGCCAGCAGCGTAGCTAGGTGGGGAGGGGGCTACACCTTC
many | TRBJ2-2 | TRBV5-1 | TRBD1 | CASSLDRVDTGELFF | TGCGCCAGCAGCCTGGACAGGGTCGACACCGGGGAGCTGTTTTTT
- | TRBJ1-5 | TRBV5-4 | - | CASSLFRKGFGPQHF | TGTGCCAGCAGCTTGTTCAGGAAGGGGTTTGGGCCCCAGCATTTT
few | TRBJ1-5 | TRBV20-1 | - | CSARGGAGPQHF | TGCAGTGCTAGGGGGGGCGCTGGGCCCCAGCATTTT
few | TRBJ2-7 | TRBV6-1 | - | CASSSPQGRPYEQYF | TGTGCCAGCAGTTCCCCCCAGGGCCGCCCCTACGAGCAGTACTTC
- | TRBJ2-1 | TRBV28 | TRBD2 | CASSSLAGFDEQFF | TGTGCCAGCAGTTCACTAGCGGGATTCGATGAGCAGTTCTTC
once | TRBJ2-7 | TRBV7-6 | - | CASSLDGAGREQYF | TGTGCCAGCAGCTTAGACGGGGCAGGTCGGGAGCAGTACTTC
few | TRBJ1-1 | TRBV20-1 | TRBD1 | CSARGVGGTGLGNTEAFF | TGCAGTGCTAGAGGTGTTGGTGGGACAGGGTTGGGGAACACTGAAGCTTTCTTT
many | TRBJ2-1 | TRBV7-9 | - | CASSLSRTESYNEQFF | TGTGCCAGCAGCTTATCCCGGACGGAGTCCTACAATGAGCAGTTCTTC
- | TRBJ1-5 | TRBV15 | - | CATRGRGRGPQHF | TGTGCCACCAGAGGTAGGGGGAGGGGGCCCCAGCATTTT
- | TRBJ1-4 | TRBV5-1 | TRBD1 | CASRRDRGNEKLFF | TGCGCCAGCAGAAGAGACAGGGGGAATGAAAAACTGTTTTTT
few | TRBJ1-2 | TRBV15 | - | CATSSRGTNGYTF | TGTGCCACCAGTTCTCGCGGGACAAATGGCTACACCTTC
few | TRBJ1-2 | TRBV6-1 | - | CASSPAGGGLLGYGYTF | TGTGCCAGCAGTCCCGCGGGGGGGGGGCTCTTGGGCTATGGCTACACCTTC
- | TRBJ2-7 | TRBV25-1 | - | CTSSQDTYEQYF | TGTACCAGCAGCCAGGACACCTACGAGCAGTACTTC
- | TRBJ2-7 | TRBV6-2/TRBV6-3 | TRBD1 | CASSDRGLLLSEQYF | TGTGCCAGCAGTGACAGGGGGCTATTATTATCGGAGCAGTACTTC
many | TRBJ2-7 | TRBV20-1 | - | CSARDRASYEQYF | TGCAGTGCTAGAGATCGGGCCTCCTACGAGCAGTACTTC
- | TRBJ2-5 | TRBV10-3 | TRBD2 | CAIRLAGGETQYF | TGTGCCATCAGACTAGCGGGGGGGGAGACCCAGTACTTC